Listed below are T cell receptor beta chains from one sample, sequenced in a study of T cell responses to AZD1222 COVID-19 vaccine. Method: immunoSEQ multiplex PCR; TCRdb's copy keeps in-frame clones and lacks some. The top ten hold under 6.5% of the sample, which has about 28,000 clones, roughly 73% seen once. The sequences come from peripheral blood, collected on day 0 of AZD1222 vaccination. All receptors derive from an adult in good health. The CDR3 runs from the conserved cysteine through the conserved F or W. D genes are given only for firm matches. Size tells how often a clone was seen (once, few, many) or the class of an expanded clone, and some rows leave it out.

>TRBJ1-3|TRBD1|TRBV2|-
TGTGCCAGCAGCAAGCAGGGGGCGGCGGGAAACACCATATATTTT
CASSKQGAAGNTIYF
>TRBJ2-5|-|TRBV9|-
TGTGCCAGCAGCGTAGGTGGGGGGCCAGAGACCCAGTACTTC
CASSVGGGPETQYF
>TRBJ2-6|TRBD2|TRBV19|few
TGTGCCAGTAGTCCCTTAGCGGGGTACTCTGGGGCCAACGTCCTGACTTTC
CASSPLAGYSGANVLTF
>TRBJ2-5|TRBD2|TRBV3-1/TRBV3-2|-
TGTGCCAGCAGCCAAGATCCAGCGGGGGTCGGGGAGACCCAGTACTTC
CASSQDPAGVGETQYF
>TRBJ2-5|-|TRBV12-3/TRBV12-4|-
TGTGCCAGCAGTTTAGGGGAGACCCAGTACTTC
CASSLGETQYF
>TRBJ1-2|-|TRBV7-9|few
TGTGCCAGCAGCTCTGGACAGCCACCCTATGGCTACACCTTC
CASSSGQPPYGYTF
>TRBJ2-3|-|TRBV10-3|-
TGTGCCATCAGTGAGTCGTTGGCGCCCCGGGGCACAGATACGCAGTATTTT
CAISESLAPRGTDTQYF
>TRBJ2-3|-|TRBV29-1|-
TGCAGCGTTGAAGTACGACAGTTGGTCACAGATACGCAGTATTTT
CSVEVRQLVTDTQYF
>TRBJ1-2|-|TRBV2|-
TGTGCCAGCAGTGTAGGACAGATGATGAACTATGGCTACACCTTC
CASSVGQMMNYGYTF
>TRBJ2-5|TRBD2|TRBV29-1|-
TGCAGCGTTGCGGCGGGGGGGGAGACCCAGTACTTC
CSVAAGGETQYF
>TRBJ2-2|-|TRBV18|-
TGTGCCAGCTCACTGCAGAGCGACACCGGGGAGCTGTTTTTT
CASSLQSDTGELFF
>TRBJ1-2|-|TRBV19|-
TGTGCCAGTAGTATATTTCCAGGATTAAACTATGGCTACACCTTC
CASSIFPGLNYGYTF
>TRBJ1-4|-|TRBV19|medium-sized
TGTGCCAGTAGTATTTCGAGGGCGAATGAAAAACTGTTTTTT
CASSISRANEKLFF
>TRBJ2-1|-|TRBV11-3|-
TGTGCCAGCAGGCCGAGAGCTGGATACAATGAGCAGTTCTTC
CASRPRAGYNEQFF
>TRBJ1-5|-|TRBV18|-
TGTGCCAGCTCACCAGGGATGAATAGCAATCAGCCCCAGCATTTT
CASSPGMNSNQPQHF
>TRBJ2-5|-|TRBV10-1|-
TGCGCCAGCAGTGAGTCGGGAGGTCAAGAGACCCAGTACTTC
CASSESGGQETQYF
>TRBJ2-3|TRBD2|TRBV4-2|-
TGTGCCAGCAGCCACCTATCGCCGGGGGGGCAAGCAGATACGCAGTATTTT
CASSHLSPGGQADTQYF
>TRBJ1-3|-|TRBV7-2|-
TGTGCCAGCAGCCCACGACAGGCTGGAAACACCATATATTTT
CASSPRQAGNTIYF
>TRBJ1-2|TRBD1|TRBV7-9|-
TGTGCCAGCAGCCCCCGGACAGGGCCTAACTATGGCTACACCTTC
CASSPRTGPNYGYTF
>TRBJ2-5|TRBD2|TRBV12-3/TRBV12-4|-
TGTGCCAGCACGGGGGGGTATGTGGAGACCCAGTACTTC
CASTGGYVETQYF
>TRBJ2-7|TRBD1|TRBV5-5|once
TGTGCCAGCAGCATGACCACAGGGGGCATCTACGAGCAGTACTTC
CASSMTTGGIYEQYF
>TRBJ1-2|-|TRBV6-5|-
TGTGCCAGCACCCGACAATCAGCTGACTATGGCTACACCTTC
CASTRQSADYGYTF
>TRBJ2-7|TRBD1|TRBV7-9|-
TGTGCCAGCAGCTTAGGTACCAGGGGGCCCCCAACCTACGAGCAGTACTTC
CASSLGTRGPPTYEQYF
>TRBJ1-2|-|TRBV5-1|-
TGCGCCAGCAGCCCACAGGGCGCTAACTATGGCTACACCTTC
CASSPQGANYGYTF
>TRBJ1-2|TRBD1|TRBV24-1|medium-sized
TGTGCCACCAGCGACAGGGCAAACTATGGCTACACCTTC
CATSDRANYGYTF
>TRBJ1-1|-|TRBV6-1|few
TGTGCCAGCAGTGAAGGGGGTCAGTTGAACACTGAAGCTTTCTTT
CASSEGGQLNTEAFF
>TRBJ2-7|TRBD2|TRBV24-1|-
TGTGCCACCAGTGAACGCGCTGGGACTAGCGCTTACGAGCAGTACTTC
CATSERAGTSAYEQYF
>TRBJ2-1|TRBD1|TRBV7-6|-
TGTGCCAGCAGCACCCGGGCCGGGACAGGAGTAGGTGAGCAGTTCTTC
CASSTRAGTGVGEQFF
>TRBJ2-2|-|TRBV6-5|-
TGTGCCAGCATGATACAGTTGAACACCGGGGAGCTGTTTTTT
CASMIQLNTGELFF
>TRBJ1-1|-|TRBV10-3|-
TGTGCCATCAGGTCTTCCACCACTGAAGCTTTCTTT
CAIRSSTTEAFF
>TRBJ2-7|TRBD2|TRBV9|-
TGTGCCAGCAGCGGGACCCGGGTCACACAAGCGGGGGAGCAGTACTTC
CASSGTRVTQAGEQYF
>TRBJ2-1|-|TRBV24-1|-
TGTGCCACCAGTGAGTCAAGAGGGACCCACAATGAGCAGTTCTTC
CATSESRGTHNEQFF
>TRBJ2-3|-|TRBV2|few
TGTGCCAGCAGTGTCGCCGGAGTGGAGTATTTT
CASSVAGVEYF
>TRBJ2-1|TRBD1|TRBV28|-
TGTGCCAGCAGTTTAAGGGGACAGGGGGACAATGAGCAGTTCTTC
CASSLRGQGDNEQFF
>TRBJ2-2|-|TRBV5-6|-
TGTGCCAGCAGCTTGGGGACTGGGTTTTTTTTT
CASSLGTGFFF
>TRBJ2-3|TRBD2|TRBV5-6|-
TGTGCCAGCAGCCGGAGACTAGCGGGGCCCTCGACAGATACGCAGTATTTT
CASSRRLAGPSTDTQYF
>TRBJ2-2|-|TRBV19|few
TGTGCCAGTAGTATCGCGGAGATCACCGGGGAGCTGTTTTTT
CASSIAEITGELFF
>TRBJ2-6|-|TRBV28|-
TGTGCCAGCACTCAAAATTCTGGGGCCAACGTCCTGACTTTC
CASTQNSGANVLTF
>TRBJ1-2|-|TRBV6-5|-
TGTGCCAGCAGATGGGGGGATGGCTACACCTTC
CASRWGDGYTF
>TRBJ1-2|TRBD1|TRBV6-5|-
TGTGCCAGCAATCTATCGACAGGGGATCGGGGCTACACCTTC
CASNLSTGDRGYTF
>TRBJ1-2|-|TRBV6-4|-
TGTGCCAGCAGTGACCGCCAGGGTGGCTACACCTTC
CASSDRQGGYTF
>TRBJ2-1|TRBD2|TRBV5-1|-
TGCGCCAGCAGCTCCGCGGGAGGGACAATAGAGCAGTTCTTC
CASSSAGGTIEQFF
>TRBJ2-3|TRBD2|TRBV7-9|-
TGTGCCAGCAGTTTAAGACTAGCGGGAGATACGCAGTATTTT
CASSLRLAGDTQYF
>TRBJ1-2|-|TRBV6-5|-
TGTGCCAGCAGTGACTCTAGGCAGACCAACTATGGCTACACCTTC
CASSDSRQTNYGYTF
>TRBJ1-5|-|TRBV5-5|-
TGTGCCAGCAGCTTAGATAGCAATCAGCCCCAGCATTTT
CASSLDSNQPQHF
>TRBJ1-1|-|TRBV3-1/TRBV3-2|-
TGTGCCAGCGGAACATGGATGGACACTGAAGCTTTCTTT
CASGTWMDTEAFF
>TRBJ1-5|TRBD1|TRBV6-5|-
TGTGCCAGCAGACCGGACAGGGGAAGAGGTCAGCCCCAGCATTTT
CASRPDRGRGQPQHF
>TRBJ2-2|-|TRBV6-4|-
TGTGCCAGCAGAGCCGACTTAAACACCGGGGAGCTGTTTTTT
CASRADLNTGELFF
>TRBJ2-4|TRBD2|TRBV19|once
TGTGCCAGTTCCTCTAGCGGGATTAACATTCAGTACTTC
CASSSSGINIQYF
>TRBJ2-1|TRBD2|TRBV13|-
TGTGCCAGCAGCTTTAGCGGGGGATCCTACAATGAGCAGTTCTTC
CASSFSGGSYNEQFF
>TRBJ2-3|TRBD2|TRBV27|-
TGTGCCAGCATCCGGGCTGCGGGAGCGGTTAGGGATACGCAGTATTTT
CASIRAAGAVRDTQYF
>TRBJ1-4|-|TRBV24-1|-
TGTGCCACCAGGGGGGAACTGTTTTTT
CATRGELFF
>TRBJ2-3|-|TRBV29-1|-
TGCAGCGTTGAGACCCGGCAGGGAACCTCTAACACAGATACGCAGTATTTT
CSVETRQGTSNTDTQYF
>TRBJ1-1|-|TRBV12-3/TRBV12-4|-
TGTGCCAGCAGTTTAACAGGGTACACTGAAGCTTTCTTT
CASSLTGYTEAFF
>TRBJ2-6|-|TRBV20-1|-
TGCAGTGCTAGTTTCAGGGGCTCTGGGGCCAACGTCCTGACTTTC
CSASFRGSGANVLTF
>TRBJ2-7|-|TRBV7-9|-
TGTGCCAGCAGCCCCGTAGGGGGGCCTAGCTCCTACGAGCAGTACTTC
CASSPVGGPSSYEQYF
>TRBJ2-2|-|TRBV6-2/TRBV6-3|-
TGTGCCAGCAGTACGGAGGGGTTCAACGCCGGGGAGCTGTTTTTT
CASSTEGFNAGELFF